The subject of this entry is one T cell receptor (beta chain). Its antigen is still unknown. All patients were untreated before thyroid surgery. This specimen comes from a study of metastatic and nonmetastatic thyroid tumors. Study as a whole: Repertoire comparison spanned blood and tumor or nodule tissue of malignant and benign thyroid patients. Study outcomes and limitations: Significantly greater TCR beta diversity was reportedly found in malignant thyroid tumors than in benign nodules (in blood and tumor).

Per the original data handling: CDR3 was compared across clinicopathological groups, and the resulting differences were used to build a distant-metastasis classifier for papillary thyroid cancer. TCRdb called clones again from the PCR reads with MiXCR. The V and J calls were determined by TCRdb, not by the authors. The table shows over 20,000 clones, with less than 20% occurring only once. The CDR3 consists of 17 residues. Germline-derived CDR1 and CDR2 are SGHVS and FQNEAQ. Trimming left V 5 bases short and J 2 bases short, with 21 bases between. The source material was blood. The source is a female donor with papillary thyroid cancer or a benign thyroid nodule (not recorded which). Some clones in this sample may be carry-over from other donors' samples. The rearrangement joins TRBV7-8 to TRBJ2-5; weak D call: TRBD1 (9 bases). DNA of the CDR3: TGTGCCAGCAGCCGTACAGGGGGCGGGAGGTATCAAGAGACCCAGTACTTC. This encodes CASSRTGGGRYQETQYF.